One T cell receptor beta chain is described in this entry. These data belong to a study of blood T cell repertoires in COVID-19. At the level of the study: Some COVID-19 samples were acute and others convalescent; all came from the United States, Italy and Spain. Sources were T cells, B-cell-depleted T cells, or PBMCs; the material itself was cDNA or gDNA.

Losses at the gene ends were 0 bases for V and 4 bases for J; bases not matched to a gene: 3. Germline CDR1 LGHNA, CDR2 YNFKEQ. The CDR3 runs 16 residues. Sequencing used immunoSEQ multiplex PCR; TCRdb keeps in-frame clones, though not all of them. In the table there are 200,000 or so clones, 87% of which are singletons. Sequencing was performed on peripheral blood. The chain has TRBV4-2 and TRBJ2-1, with TRBD2 matching 10 bases. The TCR originated in a man between 35 and 55 years old with active or convalescent COVID-19. This CDR3 is CASSQEAGGRYNEQFF. As DNA, the CDR3 is TGTGCCAGCAGCCAAGAAGCGGGGGGGCGGTACAATGAGCAGTTCTTC.